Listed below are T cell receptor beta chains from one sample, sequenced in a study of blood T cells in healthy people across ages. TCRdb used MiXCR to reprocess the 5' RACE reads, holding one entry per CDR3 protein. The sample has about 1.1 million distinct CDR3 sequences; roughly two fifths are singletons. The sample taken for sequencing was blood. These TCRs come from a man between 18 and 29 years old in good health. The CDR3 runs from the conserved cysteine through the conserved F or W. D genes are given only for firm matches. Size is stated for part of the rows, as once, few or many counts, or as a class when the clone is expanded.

DNA: TGTGCCAGCAGTGGGGGTTTCGCTGAAGCTTTCTTT
CDR3: CASSGGFAEAFF
V: TRBV6-2/TRBV6-3
D: .
J: TRBJ1-1
size: .

DNA: TGTGCCAGCAGCAATAGAGACAGGGGCTCCTACGAGCAGTACTTC
CDR3: CASSNRDRGSYEQYF
V: TRBV6-2/TRBV6-3
D: TRBD1
J: TRBJ2-7
size: once

DNA: TGTGCCAGCAGTCGGCTGACAGGGGGTGTGAACACTGAAGCTTTCTTT
CDR3: CASSRLTGGVNTEAFF
V: TRBV6-2/TRBV6-3
D: TRBD1
J: TRBJ1-1
size: .

DNA: TGTGCCAGCAGCGAAAGGACAGGGGGAGTAAGGACCACGCAGTATTTT
CDR3: CASSERTGGVRTTQYF
V: TRBV9
D: TRBD1
J: TRBJ2-3
size: .

DNA: TGTGCCAGCAGTATTCAGGGGACCGGGGAGCTGTTTTTT
CDR3: CASSIQGTGELFF
V: TRBV28
D: .
J: TRBJ2-2
size: .

DNA: TGCAGTGCTCTCCCTAGGCCGAACAATGAGCAGTTCTTC
CDR3: CSALPRPNNEQFF
V: TRBV20-1
D: .
J: TRBJ2-1
size: .

DNA: TGCGCCAGCAGCTTGGCCCTCGGGATCGACGAGCAGTACTTC
CDR3: CASSLALGIDEQYF
V: TRBV5-1
D: .
J: TRBJ2-7
size: .

DNA: TGCAGTGCTCCATGGACCCCACATGGCTACACCTTC
CDR3: CSAPWTPHGYTF
V: TRBV20-1
D: .
J: TRBJ1-2
size: few

DNA: TGTGCCAGCAGCTTAATGGGTGTAGGTAACTATGGCTACACCTTC
CDR3: CASSLMGVGNYGYTF
V: TRBV7-2
D: .
J: TRBJ1-2
size: .

DNA: TGTGCCACCTGGGACAGCAAGAACACTGAAGCTTTCTTT
CDR3: CATWDSKNTEAFF
V: TRBV10-3
D: TRBD1
J: TRBJ1-1
size: .

DNA: TGCGCCAGCGGGTCTGCCGGGACAACCTACAATGAGCAGTACTTC
CDR3: CASGSAGTTYNEQYF
V: TRBV5-1
D: .
J: TRBJ2-5
size: .

DNA: TGCAGCGTTGAGTCTTTCGACGGAACCTACGAGCAGTACTTC
CDR3: CSVESFDGTYEQYF
V: TRBV29-1
D: .
J: TRBJ2-7
size: once

DNA: TGCGCCAGCAACCTGGCCCGTAGCTCCTACAATGAGCAGTTCTTC
CDR3: CASNLARSSYNEQFF
V: TRBV5-1
D: .
J: TRBJ2-1
size: .

DNA: TGTGCCAGCAGCAAGGGGGCGGAACAGCCCCAGCATTTT
CDR3: CASSKGAEQPQHF
V: TRBV5-4
D: TRBD1
J: TRBJ1-5
size: .

DNA: TGCAGTGCTAATAACCCCAGCCAAGAGACCCAGTACTTC
CDR3: CSANNPSQETQYF
V: TRBV20-1
D: .
J: TRBJ2-5
size: .

DNA: TGTGCCAGCAGTTACTCGATCCCCTCGGGACAGATCACAGATACGCAGTATTTT
CDR3: CASSYSIPSGQITDTQYF
V: TRBV6-5
D: TRBD1
J: TRBJ2-3
size: .

DNA: TGTGCCAGCAATCCAGCGGGGAAAGGGACGACAGATACGCAGTATTTT
CDR3: CASNPAGKGTTDTQYF
V: TRBV6-5
D: TRBD2
J: TRBJ2-3
size: .

DNA: TGTGCCAGCAGTCCGGACAGGGGGGATCAGCCCCGGCATTTT
CDR3: CASSPDRGDQPRHF
V: TRBV12-3/TRBV12-4
D: TRBD1
J: TRBJ1-5
size: .

DNA: TGTGCCACCGGAGCCGGGCCCACTGAAGCTTTCTTT
CDR3: CATGAGPTEAFF
V: TRBV24-1
D: .
J: TRBJ1-1
size: .

DNA: TGCGCCAGCAGCCAAGATGGTCAGCGGACAGATACGCAGTATTTT
CDR3: CASSQDGQRTDTQYF
V: TRBV4-1
D: .
J: TRBJ2-3
size: few

DNA: TGTGCCAGCAGCCCCCGGGACAGGGGGCCTCTAGGCACCATATATTTT
CDR3: CASSPRDRGPLGTIYF
V: TRBV3-1
D: TRBD1
J: TRBJ1-3
size: once

DNA: TGTGCCAGCAGTTTATTTCGCAGGGGCGGCTACACCTTC
CDR3: CASSLFRRGGYTF
V: TRBV27
D: .
J: TRBJ1-2
size: .

DNA: TGCGCCAGCAGCCAAGATCCAGACCTGGAGACCCAGTACTTC
CDR3: CASSQDPDLETQYF
V: TRBV4-1
D: .
J: TRBJ2-5
size: .

DNA: TGCGCCAGCAAGGGACAGGGTGTCCCGAACACTGAAGCTTTCTTT
CDR3: CASKGQGVPNTEAFF
V: TRBV5-1
D: TRBD1
J: TRBJ1-1
size: .

DNA: TGTGCCAGCAGACCATTAGGGACTAGCGGGGGGGGTGAGCAGTACTTC
CDR3: CASRPLGTSGGGEQYF
V: TRBV6-2/TRBV6-3
D: TRBD2
J: TRBJ2-7
size: few

DNA: TGTGCCAGCTCACCATCCGGGACTACTAGCACAGATACGCAGTATTTT
CDR3: CASSPSGTTSTDTQYF
V: TRBV18
D: TRBD2
J: TRBJ2-3
size: .

DNA: TGTGCCAGCAGCTCCAGGGGGACAGAAACTAATACGCAGTATTTT
CDR3: CASSSRGTETNTQYF
V: TRBV11-3
D: TRBD1
J: TRBJ2-3
size: many

DNA: TGTGCCAGCAGTTCCCTGACGTTGGACACGGGAATCAATGAGCAGTACTTC
CDR3: CASSSLTLDTGINEQYF
V: TRBV28
D: .
J: TRBJ2-7
size: .

DNA: TGTGCCATCAGTGGGGGACAGGTCAATCAGCCCCAGCATTTT
CDR3: CAISGGQVNQPQHF
V: TRBV10-3
D: TRBD1
J: TRBJ1-5
size: .

DNA: TGCAGTGCTAGTGACGGATCGTGGCAGCATTTT
CDR3: CSASDGSWQHF
V: TRBV20-1
D: .
J: TRBJ1-5
size: .

DNA: TGTGTCAGCAAAGACAGGGGGACGACAGATACGCAGTATTTT
CDR3: CVSKDRGTTDTQYF
V: TRBV12-3/TRBV12-4
D: TRBD1
J: TRBJ2-3
size: .

DNA: TGCGCCAGCAGCCAAGACTCGAGGGGGGATAATGAAAAACTGTTTTTT
CDR3: CASSQDSRGDNEKLFF
V: TRBV4-1
D: .
J: TRBJ1-4
size: .

DNA: TGTGCCAGCAGTTATCCGACTAGTTCAGAGACCCAGTACTTC
CDR3: CASSYPTSSETQYF
V: TRBV7-2
D: .
J: TRBJ2-5
size: .

DNA: TGTGCCAGCAGCTTCTCGGGAGCCGGTGGCTACACCTTC
CDR3: CASSFSGAGGYTF
V: TRBV5-4
D: .
J: TRBJ1-2
size: .

DNA: TGTGCCAGCAGCGAATCGCGGGGTTGGTTTCATGGCTACACCTTC
CDR3: CASSESRGWFHGYTF
V: TRBV25-1
D: .
J: TRBJ1-2
size: once

DNA: TGCGCCAGCAGCCAAGGGGCCATCTACAATGAGCAGTTCTTC
CDR3: CASSQGAIYNEQFF
V: TRBV4-3
D: .
J: TRBJ2-1
size: .

DNA: TGCGCCAGCAGCTTGGACCGGGACCTGTACGAGCAGTTCTTC
CDR3: CASSLDRDLYEQFF
V: TRBV5-1
D: .
J: TRBJ2-1
size: .